The clone carrying this T cell receptor beta chain was seen many times. Total RNA amounting to 500 ng was the source from which TCR beta cDNA was made with a constant-region primer. It was through three nested multiplex PCR rounds of slightly modified ARM-PCR that TCR beta libraries arose. The first two PCR rounds, approximately 10 cycles each, used TRBV1-TRBV30 forward primers and a C-beta reverse primer. TCRdb fed the multiplex PCR reads into MiXCR, producing one record per CDR3 protein. This table holds approximately 310,000 distinct CDR3 sequences, less than 75% found once. These data originate in a study of tumor-infiltrating lymphocytes in primary liver carcinoma. Study information: The tumors ranged from 4.2 to 10 cm across and fell within stage T1-T3 N0M0.

Unsorted whole blood yielded the blood RNA, and germline DNA was also extracted. This CDR3 comprises 15 residues. Germline CDR1 SQVTM, CDR2 ANQGSEA. J lost 5 bases, V lost 7 bases, and 15 bases had no gene match. The V and J genes are TRBV29-1 and TRBJ2-5; TRBD1 matches 8 bases. The sequencing sample was made of peripheral blood. The clonotype originates from a middle-aged man with primary liver carcinoma and hepatitis B virus infection. In DNA form, the CDR3 reads TGCAGCGCCAAAGACAGGGGTGGCGGGGAGGAGACCCAGTACTTC. Its translation: CSAKDRGGGEETQYF.